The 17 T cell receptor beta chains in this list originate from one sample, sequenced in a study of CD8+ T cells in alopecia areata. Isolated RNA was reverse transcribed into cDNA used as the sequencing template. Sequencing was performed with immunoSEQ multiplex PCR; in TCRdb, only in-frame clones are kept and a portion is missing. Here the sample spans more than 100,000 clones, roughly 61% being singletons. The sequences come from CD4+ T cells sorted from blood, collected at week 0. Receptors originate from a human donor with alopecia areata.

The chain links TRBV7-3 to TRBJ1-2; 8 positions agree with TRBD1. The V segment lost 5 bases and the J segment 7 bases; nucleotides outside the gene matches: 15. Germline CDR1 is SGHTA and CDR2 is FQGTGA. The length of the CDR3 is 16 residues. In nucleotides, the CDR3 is TGTGCCAGCAGCCCAGGACAGGGACCCCAGGGCGGTGGCTACACCTTC. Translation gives CASSPGQGPQGGGYTF.

Here the CDR3 reads CASSPGLPPGANVLTF. CDR3 DNA: TGTGCCAGCAGCCCGGGACTGCCTCCTGGGGCCAACGTCCTGACTTTC. The genes are TRBV11-1 and TRBJ2-6; maybe TRBD2 (6 bases). Germline-derived CDR1 and CDR2 are SGHAT and FQDESV (reference sequence). CDR3 length equals 16 residues. The germline V and J ends were trimmed by 5 bases and 2 bases, with 13 bases remaining between them. The whole variable domain, filled in from reference TRBV11-1 and TRBJ2-6, reads EAEVAQSPRYKITEKSQAVAFWCDPISGHATLYWYRQILGQGPELLVQFQDESVVDDSQLPKDRFSAERLKGVDSTLKIQPAELGDSAMYLCASSPGLPPGANVLTFGAGSRLTVL.

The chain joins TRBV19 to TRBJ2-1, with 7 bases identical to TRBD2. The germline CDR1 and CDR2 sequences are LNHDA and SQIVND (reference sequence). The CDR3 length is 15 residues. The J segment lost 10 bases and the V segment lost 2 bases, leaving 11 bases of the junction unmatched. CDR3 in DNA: TGTGCCAGTAGTATAAGCCCAGCGGGGCCAAGGGAGCAGTTCTTC. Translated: CASSISPAGPREQFF.

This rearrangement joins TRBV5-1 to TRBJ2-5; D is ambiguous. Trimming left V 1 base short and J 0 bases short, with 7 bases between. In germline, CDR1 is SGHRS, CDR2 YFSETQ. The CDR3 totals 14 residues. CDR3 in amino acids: CASSLRTYQETQYF. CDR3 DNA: TGCGCCAGCAGCTTGCGTACATACCAAGAGACCCAGTACTTC.

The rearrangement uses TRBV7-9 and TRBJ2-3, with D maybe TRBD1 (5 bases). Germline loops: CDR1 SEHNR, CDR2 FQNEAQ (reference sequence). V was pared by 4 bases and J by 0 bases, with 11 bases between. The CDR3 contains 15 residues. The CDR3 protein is CASSSVGVSTDTQYF. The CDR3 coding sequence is TGTGCCAGCAGCTCCGTAGGGGTCAGCACAGATACGCAGTATTTT.

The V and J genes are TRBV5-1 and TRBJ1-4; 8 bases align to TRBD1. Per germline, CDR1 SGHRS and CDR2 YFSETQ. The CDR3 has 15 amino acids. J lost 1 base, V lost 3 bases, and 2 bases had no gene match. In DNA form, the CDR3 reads TGCGCCAGCAGCTCGACAGGGGTAACTAATGAAAAACTGTTTTTT. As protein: CASSSTGVTNEKLFF.

CDR3 protein: CASSGGQLTDTQYF. For the CDR3, the DNA is TGCGCCAGCAGCGGAGGACAGCTCACAGATACGCAGTATTTT. V gene TRBV5-1 combines with J gene TRBJ2-3, with D possibly being TRBD1 (6 bases). In germline, CDR1 is SGHRS, CDR2 YFSETQ. The CDR3 is 14 amino acids. Trimming removed 4 bases at V and 2 bases at J, with 11 bases between. Combining the CDR3 with reference TRBV5-1 and TRBJ2-3 gives the whole variable domain KAGVTQTPRYLIKTRGQQVTLSCSPISGHRSVSWYQQTPGQGLQFLFEYFSETQRNKGNFPGRFSGRQFSNSRSEMNVSTLELGDSALYLCASSGGQLTDTQYFGPGTRLTVL.

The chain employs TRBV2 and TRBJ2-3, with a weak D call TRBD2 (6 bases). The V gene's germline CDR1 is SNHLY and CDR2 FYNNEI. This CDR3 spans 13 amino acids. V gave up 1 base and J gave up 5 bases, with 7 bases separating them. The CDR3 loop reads CASSEGAGDTQYF. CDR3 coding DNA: TGTGCCAGCAGTGAAGGAGCGGGAGATACGCAGTATTTT.

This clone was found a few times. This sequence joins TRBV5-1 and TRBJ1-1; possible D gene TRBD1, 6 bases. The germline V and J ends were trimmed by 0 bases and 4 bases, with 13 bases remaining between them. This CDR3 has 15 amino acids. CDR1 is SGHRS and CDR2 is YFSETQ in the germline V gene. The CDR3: CASSLVAGETTEAFF. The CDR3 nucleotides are TGCGCCAGCAGCTTGGTTGCAGGGGAGACCACTGAAGCTTTCTTT.

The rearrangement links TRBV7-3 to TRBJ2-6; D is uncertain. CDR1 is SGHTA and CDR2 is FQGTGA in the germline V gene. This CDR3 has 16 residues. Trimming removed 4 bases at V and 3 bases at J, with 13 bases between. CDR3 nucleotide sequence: TGTGCCAGCAGCTGGGGAATAGGCGGTGGGGCCAACGTCCTGACTTTC. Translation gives CASSWGIGGGANVLTF. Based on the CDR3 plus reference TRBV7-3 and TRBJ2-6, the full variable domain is GAGVSQTPSNKVTEKGKYVELRCDPISGHTALYWYRQSLGQGPEFLIYFQGTGAADDSGLPNDRFFAVRPEGSVSTLKIQRTERGDSAVYLCASSWGIGGGANVLTFGAGSRLTVL.

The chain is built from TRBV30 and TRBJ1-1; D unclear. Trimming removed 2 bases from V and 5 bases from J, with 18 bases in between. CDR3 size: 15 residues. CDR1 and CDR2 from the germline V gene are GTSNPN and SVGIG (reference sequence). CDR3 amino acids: CAWSPLANWGTEAFF. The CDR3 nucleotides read TGTGCCTGGAGTCCATTGGCGAATTGGGGAACTGAAGCTTTCTTT.

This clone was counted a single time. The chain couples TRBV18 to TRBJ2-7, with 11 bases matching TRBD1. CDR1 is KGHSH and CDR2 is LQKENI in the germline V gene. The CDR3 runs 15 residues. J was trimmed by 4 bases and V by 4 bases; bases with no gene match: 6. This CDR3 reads CASSHGQGARYEQYF. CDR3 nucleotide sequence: TGTGCCAGCTCACACGGACAGGGGGCAAGGTACGAGCAGTACTTC. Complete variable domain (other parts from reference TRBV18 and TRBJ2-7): NAGVMQNPRHLVRRRGQEARLRCSPMKGHSHVYWYRQLPEEGLKFMVYLQKENIIDESGMPKERFSAEFPKEGPSILRIQQVVRGDSAAYFCASSHGQGARYEQYFGPGTRLTVT.

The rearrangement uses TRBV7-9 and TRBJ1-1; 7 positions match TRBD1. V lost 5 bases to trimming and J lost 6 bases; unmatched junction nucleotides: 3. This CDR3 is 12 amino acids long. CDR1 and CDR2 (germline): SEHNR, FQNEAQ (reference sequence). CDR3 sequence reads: CASSVDRAEAFF. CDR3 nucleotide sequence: TGTGCCAGCAGCGTAGACAGGGCTGAAGCTTTCTTT.

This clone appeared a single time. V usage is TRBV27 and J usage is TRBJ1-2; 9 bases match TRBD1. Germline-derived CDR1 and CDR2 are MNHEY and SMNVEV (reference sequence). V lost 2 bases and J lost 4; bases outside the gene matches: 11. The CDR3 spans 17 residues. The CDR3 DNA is TGTGCCAGCAGTTTAAAAGCGGTACAGGGGGCGATCTATGGCTACACCTTC. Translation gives CASSLKAVQGAIYGYTF.

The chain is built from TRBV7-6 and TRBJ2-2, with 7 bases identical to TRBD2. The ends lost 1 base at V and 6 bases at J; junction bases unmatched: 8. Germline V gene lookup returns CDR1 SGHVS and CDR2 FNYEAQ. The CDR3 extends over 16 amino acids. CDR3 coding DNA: TGTGCCAGCAGCTTAGGAAGCCTTCGGGGGGCCGGGGAGCTGTTTTTT. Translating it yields CASSLGSLRGAGELFF. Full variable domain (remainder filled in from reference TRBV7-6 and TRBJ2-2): GAGVSQSPRYKVTKRGQDVALRCDPISGHVSLYWYRQALGQGPEFLTYFNYEAQQDKSGLPNDRFSAERPEGSISTLTIQRTEQRDSAMYRCASSLGSLRGAGELFFGEGSRLTVL.

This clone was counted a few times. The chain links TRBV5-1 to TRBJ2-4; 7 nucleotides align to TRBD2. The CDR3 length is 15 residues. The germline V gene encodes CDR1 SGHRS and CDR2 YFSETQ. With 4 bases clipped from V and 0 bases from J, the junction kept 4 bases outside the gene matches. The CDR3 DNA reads TGCGCCAGCAGCCGGGGGGACCCAGCCAAAAACATTCAGTACTTC. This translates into CASSRGDPAKNIQYF.

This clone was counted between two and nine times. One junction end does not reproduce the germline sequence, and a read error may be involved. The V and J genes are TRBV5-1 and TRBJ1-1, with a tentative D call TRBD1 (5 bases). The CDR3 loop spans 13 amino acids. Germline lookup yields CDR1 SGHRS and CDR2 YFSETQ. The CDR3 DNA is TGTGCCAGCAGCATCGGGACGGACGCCGAAGCTTTCTTT. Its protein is CASSIGTDAEAFF.